The 26 T cell receptor beta chains in this list originate from one sample, sequenced in a study of shared clonotypes between healthy human individuals. Method: immunoSEQ multiplex PCR; TCRdb's copy keeps in-frame clones and lacks some. The sample lists around 2,100,000 clones; about 95% were seen once. Naive CD8 cells comprised CD45RO-negative, CCR7-positively selected cells, excluding terminally differentiated effector memory CD45RA+ cells. The sample consisted of naive CD8+ T cells sorted from blood. These receptors were taken from a man between 18 and 35 years old in good health.

This clone was found once. CDR3 bases: TGCGCCAGCAGCCCCGTGGGGACGGACGGGGAGCTGTTTTTT. Its translation is CASSPVGTDGELFF. The chain has TRBV5-1 and TRBJ2-2, with D possibly being TRBD1 or TRBD2 (5 bases each). CDR3 length: 14 amino acids. In germline, CDR1 is SGHRS, CDR2 YFSETQ. V lost 4 bases, J lost 7 bases, and 14 bases lay in between.

CDR3 amino acids: CASSLDLGNSPLHF. CDR3 DNA sequence: TGTGCCAGCAGCTTAGATCTAGGGAATTCACCCCTCCACTTT. The chain employs TRBV11-2 and TRBJ1-6; D unresolved. V gave up 0 bases and J gave up 7 bases, with 7 bases separating them. Germline CDR1 SGHAT, CDR2 FQNNGV. The CDR3 loop spans 14 amino acids.

The V call is TRBV27, the J call TRBJ2-5; TRBD2 aligns across 10 bases. V lost 4 bases to trimming and J lost 4 bases; unmatched junction nucleotides: 6. The germline V gene encodes CDR1 MNHEY and CDR2 SMNVEV (reference sequence). The length of the CDR3 is 15 residues. The CDR3, as DNA: TGTGCCAGCAGTTCCAGCGGGGGGGATGGAGAGACCCAGTACTTC. This sequence encodes CASSSSGGDGETQYF.

A note on this clone: The sample has other DNA sequences that encode this CDR3 too. The chain couples TRBV27 to TRBJ1-5, with unresolved D. The V and J ends lost 2 bases and 1 base respectively, with 6 bases between them. The CDR3 is made up of 14 amino acids. Per germline, CDR1 MNHEY and CDR2 SMNVEV (reference sequence). In DNA, the CDR3 is TGTGCCAGCAGTTTAGGAGGAAGCAATCAGCCCCAGCATTTT. It is translated as CASSLGGSNQPQHF.

The genes are TRBV25-1 and TRBJ1-1, with 7 bases that match TRBD1. V gave up 5 bases and J gave up 4 bases; unmatched junction bases: 4. Germline V CDR1 and CDR2: MGHDK, SYGVNS. The CDR3 is 13 amino acids. For the CDR3, the DNA is TGTGCCAGCAGTCCGACAGGGAGCACTGAAGCTTTCTTT. Translated: CASSPTGSTEAFF. The full variable domain, in which reference TRBV25-1 and TRBJ1-1 provide the parts outside the CDR3, is EADIYQTPRYLVIGTGKKITLECSQTMGHDKMYWYQQDPGMELHLIHYSYGVNSTEKGDLSSESTVSRIRTEHFPLTLESARPSHTSQYLCASSPTGSTEAFFGQGTRLTVV.

This clone was counted a few times. CDR3 region: CASSPAGRDTYYEQYF. The CDR3 region has the DNA TGTGCCAGCAGTCCAGCAGGCAGGGACACTTACTACGAGCAGTACTTC. The chain combines TRBV7-9 with TRBJ2-7, with D possibly being TRBD1 (6 bases). CDR3 size: 16 residues. Germline assignment: CDR1 SEHNR and CDR2 FQNEAQ (reference sequence). V lost 6 bases to trimming and J lost 3 bases, with 21 bases between them.

The V and J genes are TRBV11-2 and TRBJ2-7, with a possible D match to TRBD2 (6 bases). Trimming removed 4 bases from V and 2 bases from J, with 12 bases in between. Germline CDR1 SGHAT, CDR2 FQNNGV. The CDR3 spans 14 residues. The CDR3 region is CASSSGTRTYEQYF. The CDR3 DNA reads as TGTGCCAGCAGCTCCGGGACTCGTACCTACGAGCAGTACTTC.

The V and J genes are TRBV6-5 and TRBJ1-4; D is possibly TRBD1 (5 bases). Trimming took 5 bases from V and 6 from J, leaving 10 bases between them. Germline V CDR1 and CDR2: MNHEY, SVGAGI. The CDR3 runs 13 residues. This chain's CDR3 is CASSRQLDEKLFF. The CDR3 bases are TGTGCCAGCAGTCGACAGCTGGATGAAAAACTGTTTTTT.

This sequence joins TRBV10-1 and TRBJ2-5; 10 nucleotides match TRBD1. The CDR3 length is 16 residues. Germline CDR1 reads WNHNN; CDR2 reads SYGVQD (reference sequence). V was clipped by 2 bases and J by 5 bases; unmatched bases: 8. CDR3 amino acids: CASSETRDRGWETQYF. As DNA, the CDR3 is TGCGCCAGCAGTGAGACCCGGGACAGGGGTTGGGAGACCCAGTACTTC.

The rearrangement uses TRBV18 and TRBJ2-7, with 11 bases lining up with TRBD2. Per germline, CDR1 KGHSH and CDR2 LQKENI. The CDR3 runs 18 residues. J lost 0 bases, V lost 2 bases, and 9 bases had no gene match. CDR3 nucleotides: TGTGCCAGCTCACCAATCCCTAGCGGGAGGATCCCCTCCTACGAGCAGTACTTC. Translating gives CASSPIPSGRIPSYEQYF.

CDR3 nucleotide sequence: TGTGCCAGCAGCTTAATGGCAGGGAGCACTGAAGCTTTCTTT. As protein: CASSLMAGSTEAFF. This chain uses TRBV7-3 with TRBJ1-1, with a weak D call TRBD1 (5 bases). The V gene's germline CDR1 is SGHTA and CDR2 FQGTGA. V lost 1 base and J 4 bases, leaving 10 bases between the germline ends. This CDR3 comprises 14 residues.

This chain joins TRBV5-8 and TRBJ2-5; D remains ambiguous. Germline CDR1 reads SGHTS; CDR2 reads YDEGEE. The CDR3 contains 14 residues. Trimming removed 1 base at V and 2 bases at J, with 9 bases between. The CDR3 spells CASSLYQSQETQYF. The DNA for the CDR3 is TGTGCCAGCAGCTTGTACCAGTCGCAAGAGACCCAGTACTTC.

The chain is built from TRBV7-9 and TRBJ1-6; no clear D gene. The CDR3 has 14 residues. Germline lookup yields CDR1 SEHNR and CDR2 FQNEAQ (reference sequence). Trimming took off 2 bases at V and 7 bases at J, with 9 bases between the two ends. The CDR3: CASSLMGLNSPLHF. DNA for the CDR3: TGTGCCAGCAGCTTAATGGGGTTGAATTCACCCCTCCACTTT.

This chain links TRBV19 with TRBJ1-1, with D perhaps TRBD1 (5 bases). Germline CDR1 reads LNHDA; CDR2 reads SQIVND (reference sequence). The CDR3 is 12 residues long. The V and J ends lost 5 bases and 6 bases respectively, with 10 bases between them. CDR3 bases: TGTGCCAGTAGTGAGGGGCTCTCTGAAGCTTTCTTT. This translates into CASSEGLSEAFF.

The chain combines TRBV28 with TRBJ1-1; TRBD1 is a possible D gene (5 bases). Trimming cost V 9 bases and J 3 bases, with 14 bases left between them. The length of the CDR3 is 13 residues. CDR1 MDHEN and CDR2 SYDVKM come from the germline V gene. The DNA of the CDR3 is TGTGCCAGTACGGGGGAAGTGGACACTGAAGCTTTCTTT. Amino acid sequence: CASTGEVDTEAFF.

J is TRBJ2-7 and V is TRBV4-1; possibly TRBD1 for D (6 bases). Trimming removed 0 bases from V and 4 bases from J, with 13 bases in between. This CDR3 contains 15 residues. Germline CDR1 is MGHRA and CDR2 is YSYEKL. This CDR3 reads CASSQDGGRGYEQYF. The CDR3, as DNA: TGCGCCAGCAGCCAAGATGGTGGCAGGGGTTACGAGCAGTACTTC.

The chain uses TRBV6-1 and TRBJ2-6; D gene unclear. Between the trimmed V and J ends, which lost 8 bases and 1 base, there was a span of 9 bases. This CDR3 spans 14 amino acids. CDR1 and CDR2 from the germline V gene are MNHNS and SASEGT. The CDR3 protein is CASAGLSGANVLTF. CDR3 DNA sequence: TGTGCCAGCGCTGGATTATCTGGGGCCAACGTCCTGACTTTC.

V usage is TRBV6-6 and J usage is TRBJ1-1; D not resolved. Germline values: CDR1 MNHNY, CDR2 SVGAGI (reference sequence). V gave up 0 bases and J gave up 6 bases, with 5 bases separating them. This CDR3 comprises 12 residues. CDR3 amino acids: CASSYSIAEAFF. CDR3 DNA: TGTGCCAGCAGTTACTCGATAGCTGAAGCTTTCTTT.

The CDR3 nucleotides read TGTGCCAGCAGTGAAGCACACAGCGGGGGACGGTCCTACAATGAGCAGTTCTTC. As protein: CASSEAHSGGRSYNEQFF. The genes are TRBV6-1 and TRBJ2-1; 8 positions match TRBD2. V dropped 0 bases and J dropped 1; count of bases not matched to a gene: 8. The CDR3 covers 18 residues. Germline-derived CDR1 and CDR2 are MNHNS and SASEGT.

This clone turned up a few times. This CDR3 is CASSQEATGEVYSPLHF. DNA of the CDR3: TGCGCCAGCAGCCAAGAGGCTACAGGGGAGGTGTATTCACCCCTCCACTTT. The rearrangement joins TRBV4-1 to TRBJ1-6; 7 bases line up with TRBD1. Germline assignment: CDR1 MGHRA and CDR2 YSYEKL. The CDR3 length is 17 residues. J gave up 8 bases and V 0 bases, and 10 bases lay outside the gene matches.

The V call is TRBV25-1, the J call TRBJ2-7, with D tentatively TRBD1 (7 bases). The CDR3 is made up of 15 amino acids. Germline V gene lookup returns CDR1 MGHDK and CDR2 SYGVNS. V was trimmed by 5 bases and J by 0 bases, leaving 14 bases between them. The DNA for the CDR3 is TGTGCCAGCAGTCCCAGGGGGGCGAGCTCCTACGAGCAGTACTTC. Translation: CASSPRGASSYEQYF.

The chain is built from TRBV6-1 and TRBJ2-7; TRBD2 might be the D (5 bases). Trimming removed 6 bases from V and 2 bases from J, with 14 bases in between. The CDR3 contains 14 residues. Germline CDR1 and CDR2: MNHNS and SASEGT. The CDR3 sequence: CASSPTGSPYEQYF. In DNA form, the CDR3 reads TGTGCCAGCAGCCCGACGGGGAGCCCCTACGAGCAGTACTTC.

In its sample, this clone was seen a few times. Other DNA sequences within the sample encode an identical CDR3. V usage is TRBV13 and J usage is TRBJ2-1; 11 nucleotides align to TRBD2. Germline CDR1 is PRHDT and CDR2 is FYEKMQ (reference sequence). J lost 4 bases, V lost 4 bases, and 3 bases had no gene match. The CDR3 is 15 residues long. The CDR3 here is CASSSGTSGYNEQFF. As DNA, the CDR3 is TGTGCCAGCAGCTCCGGGACTAGCGGTTACAATGAGCAGTTCTTC.

Details on this clone: Within the sample, other DNA sequences also encode this same CDR3. This chain joins TRBV30 and TRBJ2-1, with a possible D match to TRBD2 (6 bases). With 0 bases removed from V and 3 bases from J, the gap between germline ends came to 9 bases. The CDR3 has 14 amino acids. Germline V gene data show CDR1 as GTSNPN and CDR2 as SVGIG (reference sequence). The CDR3 spells CAWSVGAGYNEQFF. CDR3 DNA: TGTGCCTGGAGTGTAGGAGCGGGCTACAATGAGCAGTTCTTC.

The chain has TRBV13 and TRBJ1-1; possible D gene TRBD1, 6 bases. This CDR3 has 15 amino acids. V lost 5 bases, J lost 7 bases, and 20 bases lay in between. CDR1 is PRHDT, CDR2 FYEKMQ, per germline (reference sequence). The CDR3 here is CASSPGTSQGVEAFF. CDR3 nucleotides: TGTGCCAGCAGCCCGGGGACATCCCAAGGAGTTGAAGCTTTCTTT.

In this sample, this clone turned up once. V is TRBV4-3 and J is TRBJ2-2; 7 bases fit TRBD1. There are 16 residues in the CDR3. CDR1 LGHNA and CDR2 YSLEER come from the germline V gene. Trimming took 2 bases from V and 5 from J; bases not matched to a gene: 8. The CDR3 DNA sequence: TGCGCCAGCAGCCAAAGGGGGCCTCGAGGAACCGGGGAGCTGTTTTTT. This sequence encodes CASSQRGPRGTGELFF.